The 6 T cell receptor beta chains listed next were all sequenced from one sample in a study of blood T cell dynamics during melanoma immunotherapy (dated by TCRdb to 2018 to 2021). Libraries were built with the immunoSEQ multiplex PCR assay. TCRdb took over this immuneACCESS table, retaining in-frame rearrangements with V and J assigned. Such tables are incomplete; in checked studies, under half of the missing clones stem from an unresolved V gene, and the remainder is unexplained. Here the sample has around 26,000 clones; around 90% occur a single time. The ten largest clones represent 4.6% of the sample. Sample time point, as interpreted from the label and publication: pre-treatment baseline. Here the sequenced sample was blood, taken from a patient treated with checkpoint blockade. The receptors shown here come from a human donor with melanoma.

In this sample, this clone turned up once. This chain joins TRBV4-1 and TRBJ2-1; D may be TRBD1 or TRBD2 (5 bases each). Trimming stripped 6 bases from V and 9 bases from J, with 24 bases between. CDR1 MGHRA and CDR2 YSYEKL come from the germline V gene. The CDR3 runs 16 residues. The CDR3 protein is CASSPPPGTAAGEQFF. The CDR3 bases are TGCGCCAGCAGTCCTCCTCCCGGGACGGCTGCGGGTGAGCAGTTCTTC.

J is TRBJ1-5 and V is TRBV6-6, with 7 positions matching TRBD1. Germline CDR1 MNHNY, CDR2 SVGAGI (reference sequence). Trimming removed 9 bases from V and 0 bases from J; junction bases left unmatched: 8. This CDR3 spans 15 amino acids. The CDR3: CASMDRPDSNQPQHF. CDR3 nucleotide sequence: TGTGCCAGTATGGACAGGCCCGATAGCAATCAGCCCCAGCATTTT.

V usage is TRBV2 and J usage is TRBJ2-1, with 11 bases that match TRBD2. The CDR3 is made up of 13 amino acids. V lost 7 bases, J lost 8 bases, and 4 bases stayed unmatched. Germline values: CDR1 SNHLY, CDR2 FYNNEI. In DNA form, the CDR3 reads TGTGCCAGCACCCTAGCGGGAGGTGATGAGCAGTTCTTC. It specifies CASTLAGGDEQFF.

The genes are TRBV9 and TRBJ2-1, with 12 bases lining up with TRBD2. The J segment lost 9 bases and the V segment lost 2 bases, leaving 9 bases of the junction unmatched. The germline V gene has CDR1 SGDLS and CDR2 YYNGEE. This CDR3 spans 16 amino acids. CDR3 coding DNA: TGTGCCAGCAGCGTCCGACTAGCGGGAGCCAGCGGTGAGCAGTTCTTC. This sequence encodes CASSVRLAGASGEQFF.

This chain joins TRBV28 and TRBJ1-1, with D uncertain. The CDR3 is 14 amino acids. CDR1 MDHEN and CDR2 SYDVKM come from the germline V gene. Trimming took 6 bases from V and 2 from J, leaving 13 bases between them. CDR3: CASRKGTVNTEAFF. The CDR3 region has the DNA TGTGCCAGCAGAAAAGGTACAGTTAACACTGAAGCTTTCTTT. The variable domain in full, completed from reference TRBV28 and TRBJ1-1, reads DVKVTQSSRYLVKRTGEKVFLECVQDMDHENMFWYRQDPGLGLRLIYFSYDVKMKEKGDIPEGYSVSREKKERFSLILESASTNQTSMYLCASRKGTVNTEAFFGQGTRLTVV.

J is TRBJ1-2 and V is TRBV19, with TRBD1 as a possible D gene (6 bases). The germline V and J ends were trimmed by 3 bases and 8 bases, with 22 bases remaining between them. Looked up from germline, CDR1 is LNHDA and CDR2 is SQIVND (reference sequence). The CDR3 runs 16 residues. The CDR3 loop is CASSIQNRAYSGGYTF. The CDR3 DNA reads TGTGCCAGTAGTATTCAAAACAGGGCCTACTCGGGAGGCTACACCTTC. The full variable domain, rest sourced from reference TRBV19 and TRBJ1-2, is DGGITQSPKYLFRKEGQNVTLSCEQNLNHDAMYWYRQDPGQGLRLIYYSQIVNDFQKGDIAEGYSVSREKKESFPLTVTSAQKNPTAFYLCASSIQNRAYSGGYTFGSGTRLTVV.